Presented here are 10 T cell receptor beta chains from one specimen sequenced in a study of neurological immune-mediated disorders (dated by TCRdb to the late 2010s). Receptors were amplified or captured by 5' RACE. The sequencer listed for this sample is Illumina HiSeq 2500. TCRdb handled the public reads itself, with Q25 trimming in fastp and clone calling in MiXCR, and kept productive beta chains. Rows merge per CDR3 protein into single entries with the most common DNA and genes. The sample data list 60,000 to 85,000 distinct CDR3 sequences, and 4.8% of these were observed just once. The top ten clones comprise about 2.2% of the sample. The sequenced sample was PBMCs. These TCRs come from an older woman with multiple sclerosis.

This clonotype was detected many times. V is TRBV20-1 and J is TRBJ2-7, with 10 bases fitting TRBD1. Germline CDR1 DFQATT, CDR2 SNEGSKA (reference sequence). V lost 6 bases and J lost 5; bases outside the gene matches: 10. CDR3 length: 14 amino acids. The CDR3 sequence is CSAESLDRGNEQYF. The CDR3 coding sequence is TGCAGTGCCGAGAGTCTGGACAGGGGGAACGAGCAGTACTTC.

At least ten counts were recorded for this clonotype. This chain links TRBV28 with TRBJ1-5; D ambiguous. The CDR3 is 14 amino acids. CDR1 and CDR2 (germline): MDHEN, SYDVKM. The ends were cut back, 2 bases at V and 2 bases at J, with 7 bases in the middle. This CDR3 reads CASSLVRGNQPQHF. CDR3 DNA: TGTGCCAGCAGTTTAGTGAGGGGCAATCAGCCCCAGCATTTT.

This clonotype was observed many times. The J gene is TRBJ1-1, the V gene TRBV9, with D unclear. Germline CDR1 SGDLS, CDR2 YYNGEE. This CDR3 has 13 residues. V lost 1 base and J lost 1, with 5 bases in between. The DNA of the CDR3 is TGTGCCAGCAGCGTAATTGAGAACACTGAAGCTTTCTTT. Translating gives CASSVIENTEAFF.

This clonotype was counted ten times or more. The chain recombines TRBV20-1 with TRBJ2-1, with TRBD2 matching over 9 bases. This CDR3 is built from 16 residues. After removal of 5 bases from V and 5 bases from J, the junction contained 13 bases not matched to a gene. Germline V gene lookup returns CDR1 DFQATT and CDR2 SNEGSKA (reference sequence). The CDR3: CSARRAAGGDHNEQFF. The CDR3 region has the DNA TGCAGTGCTCGGCGGGCGGCGGGAGGGGATCACAATGAGCAGTTCTTC.

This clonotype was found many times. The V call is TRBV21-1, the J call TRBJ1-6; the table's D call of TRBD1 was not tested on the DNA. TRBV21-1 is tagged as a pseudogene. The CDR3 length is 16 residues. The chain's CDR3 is CASSKASGQVNSPLHF. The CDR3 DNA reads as TGTGCCAGCAGCAAAGCCTCGGGACAGGTCAATTCACCCCTCCACTTT.

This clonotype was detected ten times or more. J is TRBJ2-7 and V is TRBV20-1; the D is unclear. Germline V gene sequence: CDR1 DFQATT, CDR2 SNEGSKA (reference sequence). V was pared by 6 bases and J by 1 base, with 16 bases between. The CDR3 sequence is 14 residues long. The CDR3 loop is CSASIPDGSYEQYF. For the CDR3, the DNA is TGCAGTGCCTCGATCCCGGACGGATCCTACGAGCAGTACTTC.

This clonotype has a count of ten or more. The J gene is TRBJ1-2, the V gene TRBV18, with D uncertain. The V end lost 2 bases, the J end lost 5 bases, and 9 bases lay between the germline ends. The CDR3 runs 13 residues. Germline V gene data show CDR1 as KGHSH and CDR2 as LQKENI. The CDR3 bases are TGTGCCAGCTCACCAATACCCCAGTATGGCTACACCTTC. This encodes CASSPIPQYGYTF.

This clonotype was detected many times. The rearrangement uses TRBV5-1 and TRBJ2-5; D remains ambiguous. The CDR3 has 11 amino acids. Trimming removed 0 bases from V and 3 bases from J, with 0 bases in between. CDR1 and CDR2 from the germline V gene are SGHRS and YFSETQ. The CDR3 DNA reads TGCGCCAGCAGCTTGGAAGAGACCCAGTACTTC. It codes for CASSLEETQYF.

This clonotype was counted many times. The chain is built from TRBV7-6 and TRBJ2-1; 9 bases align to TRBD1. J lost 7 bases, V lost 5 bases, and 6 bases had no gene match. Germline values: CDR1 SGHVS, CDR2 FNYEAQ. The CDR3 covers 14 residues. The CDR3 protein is CASSHRDRVNEQFF. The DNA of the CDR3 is TGTGCCAGCAGCCACCGGGACAGGGTGAATGAGCAGTTCTTC.

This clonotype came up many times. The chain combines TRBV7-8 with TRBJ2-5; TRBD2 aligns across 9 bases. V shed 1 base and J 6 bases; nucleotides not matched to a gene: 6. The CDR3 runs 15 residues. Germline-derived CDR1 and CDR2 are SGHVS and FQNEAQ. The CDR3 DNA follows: TGTGCCAGCAGCTTAGAGTTAGCGGGAGTACAGACCCAGTACTTC. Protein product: CASSLELAGVQTQYF.